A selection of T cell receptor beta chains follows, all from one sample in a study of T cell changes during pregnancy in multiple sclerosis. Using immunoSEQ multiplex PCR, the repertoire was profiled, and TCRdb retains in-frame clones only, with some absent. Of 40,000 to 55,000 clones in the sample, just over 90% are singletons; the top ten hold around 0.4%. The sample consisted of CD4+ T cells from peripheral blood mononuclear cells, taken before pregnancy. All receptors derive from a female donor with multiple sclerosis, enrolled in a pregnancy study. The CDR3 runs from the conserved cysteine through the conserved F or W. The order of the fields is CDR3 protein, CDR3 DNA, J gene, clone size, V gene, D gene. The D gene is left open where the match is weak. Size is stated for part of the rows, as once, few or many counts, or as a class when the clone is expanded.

CDR3: CASSPTSGGPNEQFF
DNA: TGTGCCAGCAGCCCAACTAGCGGGGGACCAAATGAGCAGTTCTTC
J: TRBJ2-1
size: -
V: TRBV7-7
D: TRBD2

CDR3: CASSTNRLAKNIQYF
DNA: TGTGCCAGTAGTACGAACAGGCTAGCCAAAAACATTCAGTACTTC
J: TRBJ2-4
size: once
V: TRBV19
D: -

CDR3: CASSLRGGETNTEAFF
DNA: TGCGCCAGCAGCTTGAGAGGGGGCGAAACGAACACTGAAGCTTTCTTT
J: TRBJ1-1
size: few
V: TRBV5-1
D: TRBD1

CDR3: CASSLRTSGNNEQFF
DNA: TGTGCCAGCAGTTTAAGGACTAGCGGCAACAATGAGCAGTTCTTC
J: TRBJ2-1
size: -
V: TRBV28
D: TRBD2

CDR3: CASSMGSGQKNTEAFF
DNA: TGCGCCAGCAGCATGGGATCGGGACAGAAGAACACTGAAGCTTTCTTT
J: TRBJ1-1
size: -
V: TRBV5-1
D: TRBD1

CDR3: CASSFRGNTEAFF
DNA: TGTGCCAGCAGTTTCAGGGGGAACACTGAAGCTTTCTTT
J: TRBJ1-1
size: -
V: TRBV6-5
D: -

CDR3: CASSLGERGEQETQYF
DNA: TGTGCCAGCAGCTTAGGGGAGCGGGGAGAGCAAGAGACCCAGTACTTC
J: TRBJ2-5
size: -
V: TRBV5-8
D: TRBD2

CDR3: CASRGLGGMNTEAFF
DNA: TGTGCCAGCAGGGGGCTGGGGGGAATGAACACTGAAGCTTTCTTT
J: TRBJ1-1
size: few
V: TRBV2
D: -

CDR3: CASSSLMGQHRASGYTF
DNA: TGTGCCAGCAGTTCCCTCATGGGTCAACACAGGGCTAGTGGCTACACCTTC
J: TRBJ1-2
size: -
V: TRBV27
D: -

CDR3: CASSLKQGAGETQYF
DNA: TGCGCCAGCAGCTTAAAACAGGGGGCCGGGGAGACCCAGTACTTC
J: TRBJ2-5
size: once
V: TRBV5-1
D: TRBD1

CDR3: CASSLGPTDRAYEQYF
DNA: TGTGCCAGCAGCTTAGGACCTACGGACAGGGCCTACGAGCAGTACTTC
J: TRBJ2-7
size: -
V: TRBV7-2
D: TRBD1

CDR3: CASSFGTALATNEKLFF
DNA: TGTGCCAGCAGCTTCGGGACAGCCCTCGCCACTAATGAAAAACTGTTTTTT
J: TRBJ1-4
size: few
V: TRBV5-6
D: TRBD1

CDR3: CASSLVLAGMETQYF
DNA: TGTGCCAGCAGCTTAGTACTAGCGGGAATGGAGACCCAGTACTTC
J: TRBJ2-5
size: -
V: TRBV7-7
D: TRBD2

CDR3: CASSDGDRGVYGYTF
DNA: TGTGCCAGCAGTGACGGGGACAGGGGAGTCTATGGCTACACCTTC
J: TRBJ1-2
size: -
V: TRBV6-4
D: TRBD1

CDR3: CSAPGQGEGFF
DNA: TGCAGTGCCCCCGGACAGGGTGAGGGGTTCTTC
J: TRBJ2-1
size: -
V: TRBV20-1
D: TRBD1